This T cell receptor beta chain appears in the sequencing data of a study of T cell repertoires in cytomegalovirus infection. Study as a whole: Signatures in public TCR beta sequences pointed to both CMV infection and matching HLA type.

CDR3 size: 15 residues. The J segment lost 4 bases and the V segment lost 5 bases, leaving 4 bases of the junction unmatched. Germline V gene data show CDR1 as SGHVS and CDR2 as FQNEAQ. Via MiXCR, TCRdb re-called the reads, giving one row per CDR3 protein. The sample has approximately 730,000 distinct CDR3 sequences, 30% to 35% seen once. Of note for this clonotype: Its antigen is unidentified.

This TCR was sampled from a human donor in good health (CMV status not recorded). Some clones in this sample may be carry-over from other donors' samples. The chain recombines TRBV7-8 with TRBJ2-5; 13 bases are a match to TRBD2. The material was cultured PBMCs, obtained from culture after CMV antigen stimulation. CDR3 loop: CASSPGLAGRETQYF. CDR3 in DNA: TGTGCCAGCAGCCCGGGACTAGCGGGACGAGAGACCCAGTACTTC.